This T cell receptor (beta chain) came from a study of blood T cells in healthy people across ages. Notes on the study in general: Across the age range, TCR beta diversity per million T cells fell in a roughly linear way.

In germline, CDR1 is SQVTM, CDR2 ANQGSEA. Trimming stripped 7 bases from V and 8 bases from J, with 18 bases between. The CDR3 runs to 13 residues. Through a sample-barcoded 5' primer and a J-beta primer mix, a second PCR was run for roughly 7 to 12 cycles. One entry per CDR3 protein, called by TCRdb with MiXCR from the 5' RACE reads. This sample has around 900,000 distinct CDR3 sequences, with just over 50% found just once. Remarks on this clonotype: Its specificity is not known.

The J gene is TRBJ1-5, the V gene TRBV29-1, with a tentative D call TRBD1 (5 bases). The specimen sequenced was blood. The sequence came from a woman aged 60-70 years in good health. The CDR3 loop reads CSAQDTPEKPQHF. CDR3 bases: TGCAGCGCCCAGGACACCCCGGAGAAGCCCCAGCATTTT.